This T cell receptor beta chain was sequenced for a study of CD8 T cells in Susac syndrome. After extraction with the RNeasy kit, roughly 0.5 to 1 ug of the RNA was reverse transcribed using random hexamers. The CDR3 of TCR beta was amplified by immunoSEQ multiplex PCR across 54 Vbeta and 13 Jbeta. TCRdb re-derived calls from the immunoSEQ multiplex PCR reads in MiXCR, one entry per CDR3 protein. The data contain under 250,000 distinct CDR3 sequences, 90% to 95% of them singletons. The CDR3 spans 14 residues. Trimming shortened V by 4 bases and J by 8 bases, and 17 bases separated the two germline ends. Germline V lookup: CDR1 SNHLY, CDR2 FYNNEI. Overall study results and limits: As acknowledged by the study, its TCR sequencing and HLA analysis included a relatively small number of individuals.

Comment on this clonotype: Antigen unknown.

Bulk CD8+ and CD4+ cells came from magnetic negative isolation; CD8+ TEMRA by FACS. V and J are TRBV2 and TRBJ1-2, with D perhaps matching TRBD1 (5 bases). The sequenced sample consisted of CD4+ T cells from PBMCs. The receptor's source is a human donor with multiple sclerosis. CDR3 sequence reads: CASSAAGSGRGYTF. The CDR3 DNA sequence: TGTGCCAGCAGTGCGGCAGGGTCGGGTCGAGGCTACACCTTC. Full variable domain (remainder filled in from reference TRBV2 and TRBJ1-2): EPEVTQTPSHQVTQMGQEVILRCVPISNHLYFYWYRQILGQKVEFLVSFYNNEISEKSEIFDDQFSVERPDGSNFTLKIRSTKLEDSAMYFCASSAAGSGRGYTFGSGTRLTVV.